The 21 T cell receptor beta chains given below trace back to one sample, sequenced in a study of beta chain features in type 1 diabetes. The study, taken as a whole, reports: The study found moderately but significantly shorter TCRB CDR3s in all four CD4+ subsets of Type 1 diabetes patients.

These TCRs' antigens remain unknown. The isolated RNA, all of it, was reverse transcribed, so expressed TCRB transcripts were what got sequenced. Clones were read by immunoSEQ multiplex PCR, and TCRdb kept only the in-frame ones, dropping some. The sample consists of about 160,000 clones, almost 65% of them appearing once. The sample comprised naive CD4+ T cells from blood. These receptors originate from a man younger than 45 with type 1 diabetes.

There are a few counts of this clone. The chain has TRBV7-2 and TRBJ2-7; 10 bases agree with TRBD2. Trimming removed 5 bases from V and 4 bases from J; junction bases left unmatched: 8. The germline CDR1 and CDR2 sequences are SGHTA and FQGNSA. The CDR3 has 15 amino acids. This CDR3 is CASSQTLAGEYEQYF. The CDR3 DNA reads TGTGCCAGCAGCCAGACCCTAGCGGGGGAGTACGAGCAGTACTTC.

V gene TRBV7-2 combines with J gene TRBJ1-5; no clear D. CDR1 is SGHTA and CDR2 is FQGNSA in the germline V gene. The CDR3 length is 14 residues. V lost 0 bases to trimming and J lost 5 bases, with 8 bases between them. In nucleotides, the CDR3 is TGTGCCAGCAGCTTAGCGGCGGGCTATCAGCCCCAGCATTTT. It is translated as CASSLAAGYQPQHF.

The chain combines TRBV21-1 with TRBJ2-7. TRBV21-1 is a listed pseudogene. The CDR3 is 14 residues long. The chain's CDR3 is CASSKGVPEGEQYF. The CDR3, as DNA: TGTGCCAGCAGCAAAGGTGTGCCCGAAGGCGAGCAGTACTTC.

In DNA, the CDR3 is TGCAGCGTTGCAGGGGGCGGCCACGAGCAGTACTTC. It yields the protein CSVAGGGHEQYF. This sequence joins TRBV29-1 and TRBJ2-7; 8 bases align to TRBD1. V shed 4 bases and J 5 bases; nucleotides not matched to a gene: 4. The length of the CDR3 is 12 residues. Looked up from germline, CDR1 is SQVTM and CDR2 is ANQGSEA.

The count of this clone is one. The gene calls are TRBV10-3 and TRBJ1-1; 7 bases are shared with TRBD1. CDR1 and CDR2 (germline): ENHRY, SYGVKD. The CDR3 has 14 residues. The trim removed 7 bases at V and 1 base at J, leaving 6 bases unmatched. CDR3 sequence: CAITQGVANTEAFF. The CDR3 coding sequence is TGTGCCATCACGCAGGGGGTGGCGAACACTGAAGCTTTCTTT.

This clone was observed a handful of times. The chain carries TRBV29-1 and TRBJ2-7; no firm D call. Germline CDR1 reads SQVTM; CDR2 reads ANQGSEA. The germline V and J ends were trimmed by 6 bases and 0 bases, with 15 bases remaining between them. This CDR3 is built from 14 residues. CDR3 coding DNA: TGCAGCGTCCTCCTGGGCCCCTTCTCCTACGAGCAGTACTTC. Encoded protein: CSVLLGPFSYEQYF.

In DNA, the CDR3 is TGCAGCGTTGATTCTGGGGCCAACGTCCTGACTTTC. This encodes CSVDSGANVLTF. The rearrangement joins TRBV29-1 to TRBJ2-6; D ambiguous. This CDR3 contains 12 residues. Germline CDR1 SQVTM, CDR2 ANQGSEA. V was clipped by 3 bases and J by 1 base, with 1 base between them.

The chain joins TRBV28 to TRBJ2-3; 7 bases are a match to TRBD2. Looked up from germline, CDR1 is MDHEN and CDR2 is SYDVKM. V lost 5 bases to trimming and J lost 5 bases; unmatched junction nucleotides: 7. The CDR3 is 14 residues long. CDR3 loop: CASSPQLARDTQYF. The CDR3 nucleotides read TGTGCCAGCAGTCCCCAACTAGCGAGAGATACGCAGTATTTT.

In nucleotides, the CDR3 is TGTGCCAGCAGTGAAAAAAGGGACAGCCTCATGAACACTGAAGCTTTCTTT. This translates into CASSEKRDSLMNTEAFF. The rearrangement uses TRBV25-1 and TRBJ1-1, with 7 bases fitting TRBD1. With V trimmed by 2 bases and J by 0 bases, 9 bases remained unmatched. This CDR3 has 17 residues. Germline lookup yields CDR1 MGHDK and CDR2 SYGVNS.

This clone was seen more than once but under ten times. The V and J genes are TRBV29-1 and TRBJ2-3, with D possibly being TRBD1 (6 bases). V lost 4 bases and J 2 bases, leaving 16 bases between the germline ends. This CDR3 contains 15 residues. Per the germline V gene, CDR1 is SQVTM and CDR2 is ANQGSEA. The CDR3 sequence is CSVASYRVDTDTQYF. In nucleotides, the CDR3 is TGCAGCGTTGCTTCCTACAGGGTTGACACAGATACGCAGTATTTT.

This clone was seen a handful of times. The chain joins TRBV29-1 to TRBJ2-5, with 9 bases fitting TRBD1. CDR1 is SQVTM, CDR2 ANQGSEA, per germline. The CDR3 extends over 13 amino acids. After removal of 7 bases from V and 5 bases from J, the junction contained 8 bases not matched to a gene. CDR3 loop: CSARDRVAETQYF. The CDR3 bases are TGCAGCGCCCGGGACAGGGTAGCCGAGACCCAGTACTTC.

The chain recombines TRBV7-2 with TRBJ1-3; D gene ambiguous. The CDR3 has 11 amino acids. V was shortened by 4 bases and J by 16 bases, with 14 bases between the two germline ends. Looked up from germline, CDR1 is SGHTA and CDR2 is FQGNSA. This CDR3 reads CASSSDLTGYF. DNA for the CDR3: TGTGCCAGCAGCTCCGACCTCACGGGGTATTTT.

This clone was picked up a small number of times. V gene TRBV2 combines with J gene TRBJ2-7; tentative D call: TRBD1 (7 bases). The V gene lost 6 bases and the J gene lost 4 bases, with 13 bases spanning the gap. Germline V CDR1 and CDR2: SNHLY, FYNNEI. The CDR3 is made up of 13 amino acids. The DNA for the CDR3 is TGTGCCAGCAGGACAGGGACTCCTTACGAGCAGTACTTC. Amino acids: CASRTGTPYEQYF.

This clone was detected once. The rearrangement links TRBV14 to TRBJ2-7; TRBD2 is a possible D gene (5 bases). Germline CDR1 and CDR2: SGHDN and FVKESK. The CDR3 has 14 residues. V dropped 1 base and J dropped 7 bases, with 14 bases sitting between them. CDR3 loop: CASSQASRDQEQYF. DNA for the CDR3: TGTGCCAGCAGCCAAGCATCCCGGGATCAGGAGCAGTACTTC.

This clone was observed a few times. The gene calls are TRBV7-6 and TRBJ2-5; 10 bases line up with TRBD1. V dropped 6 bases and J dropped 7; count of bases not matched to a gene: 5. The V gene's germline CDR1 is SGHVS and CDR2 FNYEAQ. This CDR3 has 13 residues. The CDR3 DNA reads as TGTGCCAGCAGTACCGGGACAGGGGTGACCCAGTACTTC. As protein: CASSTGTGVTQYF.

This chain joins TRBV7-9 and TRBJ2-3; the D is unclear. Germline CDR1 and CDR2: SEHNR and FQNEAQ (reference sequence). V was clipped by 0 bases and J by 0 bases, with 4 bases between them. This CDR3 has 14 residues. Here the CDR3 reads CASSLAYSTDTQYF. The CDR3 region has the DNA TGTGCCAGCAGCTTAGCGTACAGCACAGATACGCAGTATTTT.

The chain is built from TRBV29-1 and TRBJ2-2, with TRBD1 matching 9 bases. Losses at the gene ends were 5 bases for V and 7 bases for J; bases not matched to a gene: 14. Germline lookup yields CDR1 SQVTM and CDR2 ANQGSEA. The CDR3 has 16 residues. This CDR3 reads CSVLIGWTGDNGELFF. The CDR3 DNA follows: TGCAGCGTTCTGATCGGTTGGACAGGGGACAACGGGGAGCTGTTTTTT.

This clone has only a few counts. This chain links TRBV29-1 with TRBJ1-2; D is possibly TRBD1 (6 bases). The germline V gene encodes CDR1 SQVTM and CDR2 ANQGSEA. The CDR3 sequence is 14 residues long. V lost 1 base to trimming and J lost 6 bases, with 15 bases between them. The CDR3 is CSVEGQTGSDGYTF. In DNA, the CDR3 is TGCAGCGTTGAAGGCCAGACAGGTTCGGATGGCTACACCTTC.

Remarks on this clone: The same CDR3 is also encoded by other DNA sequences in this sample. This chain connects TRBV29-1 to TRBJ1-2; D is possibly TRBD1 (6 bases). Germline CDR1 is SQVTM and CDR2 is ANQGSEA. CDR3 length: 12 residues. V shed 6 bases and J shed 2 bases, with 10 bases lying between them. The CDR3 DNA follows: TGCAGCGTCAAAGACAGGAACTATGGCTACACCTTC. Amino acid sequence: CSVKDRNYGYTF.

This chain connects TRBV27 to TRBJ2-1; TRBD1 might be the D (5 bases). V lost 2 bases to trimming and J lost 5 bases, with 7 bases between them. The germline gives CDR1 MNHEY, CDR2 SMNVEV (reference sequence). There are 13 residues in the CDR3. The chain's CDR3 is CASSLTGHNEQFF. The CDR3 coding sequence is TGTGCCAGCAGTTTAACAGGCCACAATGAGCAGTTCTTC.

The rearrangement links TRBV18 to TRBJ2-1, with D tentatively TRBD2 (5 bases). The V end was cut by 3 bases, the J end by 6 bases, with 12 bases between. Germline CDR1 is KGHSH and CDR2 is LQKENI. The CDR3 has 14 residues. CDR3 nucleotides: TGTGCCAGCTCACCCCCAGTGAGCGGCAATGAGCAGTTCTTC. Translating it yields CASSPPVSGNEQFF.